A single sample is the source of the 20 T cell receptor beta chains below, sequenced in a study of T cell responses to AZD1222 COVID-19 vaccine (dated by TCRdb to the early 2020s). The library was generated by the immunoSEQ multiplex PCR assay. TCRdb's version of the immuneACCESS table is confined to in-frame rearrangements and falls short of the full clone set. An unresolved V gene accounts for under half of the shortfall where checked; the remainder is of unknown origin. Across this sample there are 100,000 to 120,000 clones, with approximately 94% seen only once. Approximately 2.8% of the sample goes to the ten largest clones. Explained via the paper, the time point label denotes: about 28 days (+/-7) after the second vaccine dose. The sequenced sample was peripheral blood, obtained 28 days after the second AZD1222 dose. The receptors come from an adult who received the AZD1222 COVID-19 vaccine.

The J gene is TRBJ1-1, the V gene TRBV5-1; 9 bases align to TRBD1. J gave up 6 bases and V 4 bases, and 4 bases lay outside the gene matches. Germline CDR1 reads SGHRS; CDR2 reads YFSETQ. This CDR3 comprises 13 residues. The CDR3 loop reads CASSRDRDPEAFF. CDR3 bases: TGCGCCAGCAGCCGGGACAGGGACCCTGAAGCTTTCTTT.

This clone was detected only once. The CDR3 nucleotides read TGTGCCAGCAGCTTGGCCGGGACACTGTTCTTC. Translation: CASSLAGTLFF. The chain has TRBV5-5 and TRBJ2-1; tentatively, D is TRBD1 (6 bases). The V gene's germline CDR1 is SGHKS and CDR2 YYEKEE (reference sequence). V was clipped by 0 bases and J by 15 bases, with 10 bases between them. The CDR3 length is 11 residues.

V gene TRBV6-4 combines with J gene TRBJ1-2; the D is unclear. This CDR3 has 12 residues. Germline V gene sequence: CDR1 MRHNA, CDR2 SNTAGT. Trimming stripped 2 bases from V and 4 bases from J, with 5 bases between. The CDR3 is CASSDSLYGYTF. The CDR3 coding sequence is TGTGCCAGCAGTGACAGCCTCTATGGCTACACCTTC.

The genes are TRBV7-6 and TRBJ2-7; either TRBD1 or TRBD2 may fit D (6 bases each). The germline V gene encodes CDR1 SGHVS and CDR2 FNYEAQ. The V and J ends lost 1 base and 1 base respectively, with 14 bases between them. The CDR3 sequence is 16 residues long. The CDR3 DNA reads as TGTGCCAGCAGCTTAGATTGGGGGGCGTCGTCCTACGAGCAGTACTTC. Translating it yields CASSLDWGASSYEQYF.

The chain couples TRBV7-9 to TRBJ2-2; no reliable D call. The V gene lost 4 bases and the J gene lost 1 base, with 10 bases spanning the gap. The CDR3 totals 15 residues. CDR1 is SEHNR and CDR2 is FQNEAQ in the germline V gene (reference sequence). In DNA, the CDR3 is TGTGCCAGCAGCTCCCGACCGGAGAACACCGGGGAGCTGTTTTTT. This encodes CASSSRPENTGELFF.

The rearrangement links TRBV2 to TRBJ1-2; weak D call: TRBD1 (6 bases). CDR3 length: 13 amino acids. Looked up from germline, CDR1 is SNHLY and CDR2 is FYNNEI. Trimming removed 7 bases from V and 0 bases from J, with 9 bases in between. The CDR3 sequence is CASTGQTNYGYTF. In DNA, the CDR3 is TGTGCCAGCACGGGACAAACTAACTATGGCTACACCTTC. Drawing the rest from reference TRBV2 and TRBJ1-2, the complete variable domain is EPEVTQTPSHQVTQMGQEVILRCVPISNHLYFYWYRQILGQKVEFLVSFYNNEISEKSEIFDDQFSVERPDGSNFTLKIRSTKLEDSAMYFCASTGQTNYGYTFGSGTRLTVV.

This rearrangement joins TRBV11-2 to TRBJ2-1; 8 bases line up with TRBD2. The CDR3 length is 16 residues. The V segment lost 1 base and the J segment 3 bases; nucleotides outside the gene matches: 5. Germline V lookup: CDR1 SGHAT, CDR2 FQNNGV. CDR3 sequence reads: CASSLGGTRNYNEQFF. For the CDR3, the DNA is TGTGCCAGCAGCTTAGGGGGGACTAGGAACTACAATGAGCAGTTCTTC.

The rearrangement uses TRBV30 and TRBJ2-3; D may be TRBD2 (5 bases). CDR3 size: 14 residues. Per germline, CDR1 GTSNPN and CDR2 SVGIG (reference sequence). V was shortened by 2 bases and J by 2 bases, with 11 bases between the two germline ends. In DNA form, the CDR3 reads TGTGCCTGGAGTTGGAACGGGATCACAGATACGCAGTATTTT. It is translated as CAWSWNGITDTQYF. Full variable domain (missing parts from reference TRBV30 and TRBJ2-3): SQTIHQWPATLVQPVGSPLSLECTVEGTSNPNLYWYRQAAGRGLQLLFYSVGIGQISSEVPQNLSASRPQDRQFILSSKKLLLSDSGFYLCAWSWNGITDTQYFGPGTRLTVL.

The chain combines TRBV5-1 with TRBJ1-3; TRBD1 is a possible D gene (6 bases). Germline CDR1 SGHRS, CDR2 YFSETQ. The V end was cut by 5 bases, the J end by 0 bases, with 12 bases between. This CDR3 is 15 amino acids long. CDR3 loop: CASRPDSRSGNTIYF. CDR3 nucleotide sequence: TGCGCCAGCAGGCCGGACAGTCGCTCTGGAAACACCATATATTTT.

The chain has TRBV11-2 and TRBJ2-5; D is uncertain. CDR3 length: 12 residues. Per the germline V gene, CDR1 is SGHAT and CDR2 is FQNNGV. With 4 bases removed from V and 6 bases from J, the gap between germline ends came to 9 bases. Here the CDR3 DNA reads TGTGCCAGCAGCTATGTAAGGCAGACCCAGTACTTC. Its protein is CASSYVRQTQYF.

CDR3 nucleotides: TGCAGCGTCCACTCGGACACTTATGAAAAACTGTTTTTT. This sequence encodes CSVHSDTYEKLFF. V gene TRBV29-1 combines with J gene TRBJ1-4; D may be TRBD1 (5 bases). This CDR3 contains 13 residues. The V gene lost 6 bases and the J gene lost 6 bases, with 14 bases spanning the gap. Looked up from germline, CDR1 is SQVTM and CDR2 is ANQGSEA.

The V and J genes are TRBV13 and TRBJ2-7; possible D gene TRBD2, 6 bases. The V end was cut by 4 bases, the J end by 2 bases, with 18 bases between. Germline V gives CDR1 PRHDT, CDR2 FYEKMQ (reference sequence). This CDR3 spans 16 amino acids. The CDR3 nucleotides read TGTGCCAGCAGCTCGAACTTAGGAGGGACCCCCTACGAGCAGTACTTC. It translates to CASSSNLGGTPYEQYF. The full variable domain, in which reference TRBV13 and TRBJ2-7 provide the parts outside the CDR3, is AAGVIQSPRHLIKEKRETATLKCYPIPRHDTVYWYQQGPGQDPQFLISFYEKMQSDKGSIPDRFSAQQFSDYHSELNMSSLELGDSALYFCASSSNLGGTPYEQYFGPGTRLTVT.

This clone appeared a few times. The chain recombines TRBV12-3 or TRBV12-4 with TRBJ1-2, with no clear D. The CDR3 is made up of 12 amino acids. V was clipped by 6 bases and J by 6 bases, with 11 bases between them. CDR3 DNA sequence: TGTGCCAGCAGATCCACCCCCGATGGCTACACCTTC. It encodes CASRSTPDGYTF.

The rearrangement links TRBV11-1 to TRBJ2-7, with 7 positions matching TRBD1. CDR3 length: 14 amino acids. With 5 bases clipped from V and 0 bases from J, the junction kept 4 bases outside the gene matches. Germline V gene sequence: CDR1 SGHAT, CDR2 FQDESV (reference sequence). CDR3 bases: TGTGCCAGCAGCGCCGGGACAGCCTCCTACGAGCAGTACTTC. Its translation: CASSAGTASYEQYF.

In DNA, the CDR3 is TGCGCTCGAGGTGGCACTGAAGCTTTCTTT. It yields the protein CARGGTEAFF. The chain employs TRBV20-1 and TRBJ1-1; no reliable D call. The V gene's germline CDR1 is DFQATT and CDR2 SNEGSKA (reference sequence). There are 10 residues in the CDR3.

The chain combines TRBV4-1 with TRBJ1-1; D is perhaps TRBD1 (5 bases). The V gene lost 3 bases and the J gene lost 3 bases, with 17 bases spanning the gap. CDR1 is MGHRA, CDR2 YSYEKL, per germline. This CDR3 contains 16 residues. The CDR3 reads CASSQGRLGEDTEAFF. In nucleotides, the CDR3 is TGCGCCAGCAGCCAGGGAAGGTTGGGGGAGGACACTGAAGCTTTCTTT.

The chain carries TRBV21-1 and TRBJ1-6. TRBV21-1 is an annotated pseudogene. The length of the CDR3 is 12 residues. The CDR3 coding sequence is TGTGCCAGCAGAAGGGAGAATTCACCCCTCCACTTT. This sequence encodes CASRRENSPLHF.

The chain employs TRBV7-9 and TRBJ2-5; no definite D call. The CDR3 is made up of 12 amino acids. Germline values: CDR1 SEHNR, CDR2 FQNEAQ (reference sequence). V gave up 2 bases and J gave up 2 bases, with 3 bases separating them. The CDR3 protein is CASSLLQETQYF. The CDR3 coding sequence is TGTGCCAGCAGCTTATTACAAGAGACCCAGTACTTC.

The chain employs TRBV12-3 or TRBV12-4 and TRBJ1-1; D call uncertain. This CDR3 has 12 residues. V shed 6 bases and J shed 4 bases, with 9 bases lying between them. CDR3 loop: CASSAQTTEAFF. Here the CDR3 DNA reads TGTGCCAGCAGCGCACAGACCACTGAAGCTTTCTTT.

CDR3 in amino acids: CASSLLRSYGYTF. For the CDR3, the DNA is TGTGCCAGCAGCTTATTGAGGTCCTATGGCTACACCTTC. This chain links TRBV7-2 with TRBJ1-2; no clear D. The germline CDR1 and CDR2 sequences are SGHTA and FQGNSA. This CDR3 comprises 13 residues. V gave up 2 bases and J gave up 4 bases, with 8 bases separating them.